Following are 27 T cell receptor beta chains from one sample sequenced in a study of CD8 T cells in Susac syndrome (dated by TCRdb to between 2017 and 2020). Library method: the immunoSEQ multiplex PCR assay. RNA was extracted using the RNeasy kit, and roughly 0.5 to 1 ug of the RNA was reverse transcribed with random hexamers. In TCRdb, the public reads were trimmed at Q25 with fastp and aligned with MiXCR, with productive beta chains retained. Here each entry gathers all rows of one CDR3 protein and keeps the most common genes and DNA. The sample table contains 180,000 or so distinct CDR3 sequences; only one count was recorded for 85% to 95% of them. The top ten clonotypes cover approximately 0.094% of the sample. The sequencing input was CD4+ T cells from PBMCs. Receptor source: a human donor in good health.

CDR3 protein: CSAPPGLAVDIQYF. CDR3 bases: TGCAGTGCACCACCGGGACTAGCGGTAGACATTCAGTACTTC. The genes are TRBV20-1 and TRBJ2-4, with 11 bases that match TRBD2. There are 14 residues in the CDR3. Trimming took 6 bases from V and 8 from J; bases not matched to a gene: 9. Germline V gives CDR1 DFQATT, CDR2 SNEGSKA (reference sequence).

The chain has TRBV28 and TRBJ2-1; D is undetermined. With 8 bases removed from V and 7 bases from J, the gap between germline ends came to 3 bases. Germline V lookup: CDR1 MDHEN, CDR2 SYDVKM. The CDR3 is 9 amino acids. The CDR3, as DNA: TGTGCCAGCTGGAATGAGCAGTTCTTC. It codes for CASWNEQFF.

This clonotype was found once. The genes are TRBV12-3 or TRBV12-4 and TRBJ1-3; D is unclear. V was clipped by 7 bases and J by 4 bases, with 14 bases between them. The CDR3 sequence is 14 residues long. The DNA of the CDR3 is TGTGCCAGCACCCCCGGTGGGGTAGGAAACACCATATATTTT. This codes for CASTPGGVGNTIYF.

The rearrangement joins TRBV3-1 to TRBJ2-7, with 8 bases that match TRBD2. Trimming took 6 bases from V and 0 from J; bases not matched to a gene: 4. The CDR3 covers 14 residues. CDR1 is LGHDT and CDR2 is YNNKEL in the germline V gene (reference sequence). CDR3 DNA: TGTGCCAGCAGTCGACTAGCGACCTCCTACGAGCAGTACTTC. Amino acids: CASSRLATSYEQYF.

CDR3 sequence (DNA): TGTGCCAGCAGGAAGGGACTAGCGGGGTTATGGCAGTATTTT. Protein product: CASRKGLAGLWQYF. The chain combines TRBV12-3 or TRBV12-4 with TRBJ2-3, with 13 bases matching TRBD2. After removal of 6 bases from V and 11 bases from J, the junction contained 8 bases not matched to a gene. This CDR3 contains 14 residues.

The chain employs TRBV7-6 and TRBJ2-3; D gene unclear. V was trimmed by 2 bases and J by 2 bases, leaving 11 bases between them. CDR1 and CDR2 from the germline V gene are SGHVS and FNYEAQ. The CDR3 runs to 15 residues. CDR3 in amino acids: CASSLLQGTTDTQYF. CDR3 DNA sequence: TGTGCCAGCAGCTTACTTCAAGGCACCACAGATACGCAGTATTTT.

The gene calls are TRBV29-1 and TRBJ2-7, with TRBD1 matching over 8 bases. After removal of 4 bases from V and 4 bases from J, the junction contained 9 bases not matched to a gene. CDR1 SQVTM and CDR2 ANQGSEA come from the germline V gene. This CDR3 has 14 amino acids. Written as DNA, the CDR3 is TGCAGCGTTGTGCGAGGACAGGGAGGTTACGAGCAGTACTTC. Its protein is CSVVRGQGGYEQYF.

The DNA of the CDR3 is TGCGCCAGCAGCTTGGAGTCGAGCTATGGCTACACCTTC. Its translation is CASSLESSYGYTF. The V gene is TRBV5-1, the J gene TRBJ1-2; D not resolved. CDR3 length: 13 residues. Trimming left V 0 bases short and J 4 bases short, with 7 bases between. CDR1 and CDR2 (germline): SGHRS, YFSETQ.

This chain connects TRBV19 to TRBJ2-7; weak D call: TRBD1 (5 bases). There are 15 residues in the CDR3. V was trimmed by 5 bases and J by 3 bases, leaving 17 bases between them. CDR1 and CDR2 (germline): LNHDA, SQIVND (reference sequence). The CDR3 region is CASSRAGSQGYEQYF. DNA of the CDR3: TGTGCCAGTAGTCGTGCCGGGTCCCAGGGCTACGAGCAGTACTTC.

The rearrangement links TRBV20-1 to TRBJ2-2; no clear D. The germline V gene encodes CDR1 DFQATT and CDR2 SNEGSKA (reference sequence). The CDR3 spans 15 residues. Trimming left V 5 bases short and J 4 bases short, with 17 bases between. Written as DNA, the CDR3 is TGCAGTGCTCCCCAAGTGAGGCCGGTCACCGGGGAGCTGTTTTTT. Translation gives CSAPQVRPVTGELFF.

V and J are TRBV3-1 and TRBJ1-5; D is unresolved. Trimming stripped 4 bases from V and 2 bases from J, with 9 bases between. The CDR3 length is 14 residues. Germline V CDR1 and CDR2: LGHDT, YNNKEL (reference sequence). In DNA, the CDR3 is TGTGCCAGCAGCCCCCCAGGCGGCAATCAGCCCCAGCATTTT. Translation: CASSPPGGNQPQHF.

J is TRBJ2-5 and V is TRBV11-2; D ambiguous. Trimming cost V 2 bases and J 0 bases, with 7 bases left between them. This CDR3 spans 14 amino acids. Germline V gene lookup returns CDR1 SGHAT and CDR2 FQNNGV. The CDR3 here is CASSLLRYQETQYF. CDR3 coding DNA: TGTGCCAGCAGCTTACTTCGGTACCAAGAGACCCAGTACTTC.

This chain uses TRBV7-2 with TRBJ2-7, with 9 bases that match TRBD1. From germline, CDR1 is SGHTA and CDR2 FQGNSA. The CDR3 runs 15 residues. V trimming: 3 bases; J trimming: 4 bases; junction bases outside the gene matches: 7. CDR3 residues: CASSFSGTGIYEQYF. DNA of the CDR3: TGTGCCAGCAGCTTTTCGGGGACAGGGATATACGAGCAGTACTTC.

V is TRBV20-1 and J is TRBJ2-7, with unresolved D. CDR3 length equals 13 residues. Germline CDR1 and CDR2: DFQATT and SNEGSKA (reference sequence). V was shortened by 0 bases and J by 0 bases, with 6 bases between the two germline ends. The CDR3 region has the DNA TGCAGTGCTAGAGACCCACGCTCCTACGAGCAGTACGTC. Its translation: CSARDPRSYEQYV.

The chain links TRBV20-1 to TRBJ2-7; the D is unclear. Germline V gene data show CDR1 as DFQATT and CDR2 as SNEGSKA (reference sequence). The CDR3 extends over 14 amino acids. V was cut by 5 bases and J by 2 bases, with 16 bases left in between. CDR3 in amino acids: CSARSADRPYEQYV. The CDR3 DNA is TGCAGTGCTCGGAGCGCGGACCGACCCTACGAGCAGTACGTC.

The chain recombines TRBV20-1 with TRBJ2-3; 15 positions agree with TRBD2. The CDR3 consists of 17 residues. Germline V gives CDR1 DFQATT, CDR2 SNEGSKA (reference sequence). Trimming at V came to 0 bases and at J to 3 bases, leaving 4 bases not matched to a gene. The CDR3 sequence is CSARDSGLAGGTDTQYF. In nucleotides, the CDR3 is TGCAGTGCTAGAGATTCTGGACTAGCGGGAGGGACAGATACGCAGTATTTT.

The rearrangement joins TRBV28 to TRBJ1-5; D remains unclear. Germline CDR1 is MDHEN and CDR2 is SYDVKM. The CDR3 is 15 amino acids. Trimming cost V 5 bases and J 4 bases, with 15 bases left between them. Written as DNA, the CDR3 is TGTGCCAGCAGTCCGACATCATCCCGGAATCAGCCCCAGCATTTT. Amino acids: CASSPTSSRNQPQHF. Full variable domain (missing parts from reference TRBV28 and TRBJ1-5): DVKVTQSSRYLVKRTGEKVFLECVQDMDHENMFWYRQDPGLGLRLIYFSYDVKMKEKGDIPEGYSVSREKKERFSLILESASTNQTSMYLCASSPTSSRNQPQHFGDGTRLSIL.

The chain uses TRBV14 and TRBJ2-3; D not certain. The CDR3 spans 13 residues. Germline CDR1 SGHDN, CDR2 FVKESK. Trimming shortened V by 0 bases and J by 5 bases, and 6 bases separated the two germline ends. The CDR3 sequence: CASSQDEVDTQYF. In DNA form, the CDR3 reads TGTGCCAGCAGCCAAGACGAAGTAGATACGCAGTATTTT.

V usage is TRBV6-6 and J usage is TRBJ1-2; D is unresolved. This CDR3 is built from 15 residues. With 7 bases removed from V and 1 base from J, the gap between germline ends came to 16 bases. CDR1 and CDR2 from the germline V gene are MNHNY and SVGAGI (reference sequence). DNA for the CDR3: TGTGCCAGCACTCTCGATCCCCGAAATAACTATGGCTACACCTTC. This translates into CASTLDPRNNYGYTF.

The rearrangement joins TRBV12-3 or TRBV12-4 to TRBJ1-5; D is perhaps TRBD1 (6 bases). CDR3 length: 14 residues. Trimming removed 5 bases from V and 1 base from J, with 9 bases in between. The CDR3 sequence is CASSPTGSNQPQHF. The CDR3, as DNA: TGTGCCAGCAGTCCGACAGGAAGCAATCAGCCCCAGCATTTT.

This clonotype was detected once. One end of the junction fails to match germline, which may point to a read error. CDR3 coding DNA: TGCAGTGCTTCCTGGACTAGCGGGAGATACATTGAGCAGTTCTTC. This translates into CSASWTSGRYIEQFF. This chain uses TRBV20-1 with TRBJ2-1, with TRBD2 matching 13 bases. The germline gives CDR1 DFQATT, CDR2 SNEGSKA (reference sequence). The CDR3 runs to 15 residues.

A single count supports this clonotype. V gene TRBV23-1 combines with J gene TRBJ2-5; possibly TRBD1 for D (5 bases). TRBV23-1 is filed as an ORF, its function uncertain. The CDR3 runs 18 residues. V lost 3 bases and J lost 6, with 26 bases in between. The chain's CDR3 is CASSHRQCGVSVWKTQYF. Here the CDR3 DNA reads TGCGCCAGCAGTCACAGACAGTGTGGGGTATCGGTGTGGAAGACCCAGTACTTC.

The chain carries TRBV29-1 and TRBJ1-2; perhaps TRBD1 as D (5 bases). The CDR3 length is 11 residues. Germline V CDR1 and CDR2: SQVTM, ANQGSEA. With 2 bases removed from V and 10 bases from J, the gap between germline ends came to 11 bases. CDR3: CSVENLGVYTF. The CDR3 DNA is TGCAGCGTTGAAAATTTGGGGGTCTACACCTTC.

The chain uses TRBV20-1 and TRBJ1-1; perhaps TRBD1 as D (5 bases). The CDR3 runs to 11 residues. The V end was cut by 4 bases, the J end by 4 bases, with 7 bases between. CDR1 and CDR2 from the germline V gene are DFQATT and SNEGSKA (reference sequence). In DNA form, the CDR3 reads TGCAGTGCTACTGGGGGCACTGAAGCTTTCTTT. This codes for CSATGGTEAFF.

In this sample, this clonotype turned up once. The DNA for the CDR3 is TGTGCCAGCAGCTTAATCCCGCCTCTCGATACGCAGTATTTT. This translates into CASSLIPPLDTQYF. This chain connects TRBV7-9 to TRBJ2-3; no firm D call. The CDR3 contains 14 residues. CDR1 and CDR2 (germline): SEHNR, FQNEAQ (reference sequence). V was trimmed by 2 bases and J by 6 bases, leaving 12 bases between them.

V and J are TRBV29-1 and TRBJ1-1, with 9 positions matching TRBD1. Germline V lookup: CDR1 SQVTM, CDR2 ANQGSEA. V was pared by 4 bases and J by 1 base, with 13 bases of the junction left unmatched. The CDR3 is 17 amino acids. CDR3 bases: TGCAGCGTTGTGTCTCGGCGTGAGGACAGGGGGAACACTGAAGCTTTCTTT. Translating gives CSVVSRREDRGNTEAFF.

V usage is TRBV24-1 and J usage is TRBJ2-3; D remains ambiguous. V gave up 10 bases and J gave up 3 bases, with 13 bases separating them. This CDR3 comprises 13 residues. Looked up from germline, CDR1 is KGHDR and CDR2 is SFDVKD. CDR3 protein: CATSSGRTDTQYF. The CDR3 DNA reads TGTGCCACAAGTTCTGGACGGACAGATACGCAGTATTTT.